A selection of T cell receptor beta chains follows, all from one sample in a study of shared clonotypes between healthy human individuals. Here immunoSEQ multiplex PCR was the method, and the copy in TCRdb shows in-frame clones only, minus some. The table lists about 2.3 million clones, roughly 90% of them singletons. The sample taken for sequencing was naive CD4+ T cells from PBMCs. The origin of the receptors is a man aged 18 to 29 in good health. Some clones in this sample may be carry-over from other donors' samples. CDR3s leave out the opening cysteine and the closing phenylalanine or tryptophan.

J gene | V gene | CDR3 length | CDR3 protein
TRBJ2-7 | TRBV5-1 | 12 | ASSYQTDSYEQY
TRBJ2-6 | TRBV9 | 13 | ASSQRAAGANVLT
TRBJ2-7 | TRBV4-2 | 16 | ASSLNPGTSGRWYEQY
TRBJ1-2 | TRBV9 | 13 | ASTRGGAGTDGYT
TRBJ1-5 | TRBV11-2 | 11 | ASSLDPSQPQH
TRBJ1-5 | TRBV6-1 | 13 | ASSEGQGWNQPQH
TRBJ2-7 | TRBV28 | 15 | ASVSAPGVLTGYEQY
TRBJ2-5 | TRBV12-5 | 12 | ASGPGQGGGTQY
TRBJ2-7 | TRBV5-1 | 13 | ASSTRPGTGDEQY
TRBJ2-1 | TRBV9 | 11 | ASSAGQVGEQF
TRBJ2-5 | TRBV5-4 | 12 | ASSEGQVQETQY
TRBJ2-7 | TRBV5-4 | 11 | ASSPGGIYEQY
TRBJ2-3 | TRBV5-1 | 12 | ASSFSPIPDTQY
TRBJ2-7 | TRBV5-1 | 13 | ASSSVGTGFYEQY
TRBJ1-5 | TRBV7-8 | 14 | ASSLGGIYSNQPQH
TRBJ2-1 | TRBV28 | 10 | ASSPPVNEQF
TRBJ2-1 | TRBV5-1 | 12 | ASSPKAGDNEQF
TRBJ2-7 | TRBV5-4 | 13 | ASSLYAGSSYEQY
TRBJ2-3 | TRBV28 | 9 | ASRRSDTQY
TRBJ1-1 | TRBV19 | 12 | ASSIDGSPFEAF
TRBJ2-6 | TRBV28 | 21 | ASSPGTGGAARFPFSGANVLT
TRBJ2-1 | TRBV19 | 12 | ASKAELAGVEQF
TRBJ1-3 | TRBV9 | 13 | ASSVSTNSGNTIY
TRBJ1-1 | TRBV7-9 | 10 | ASGQGPAEAF